The next 12 T cell receptor beta chains were all read from a single sample in a study of blood T cell repertoires in COVID-19. Using immunoSEQ multiplex PCR, the repertoire was profiled, and TCRdb retains in-frame clones only, with some absent. The repertoire holds just under 350,000 clones, with about nine tenths as singletons. Sequencing was done on a sample of peripheral blood. The receptors come from a woman in her 50s with COVID-19, enrolled during active disease.

A note on this clone: Because the CDR3's place on the DNA is in doubt, the DNA is left out and the CDR3 is given as listed by TCRdb. This chain links TRBV7-3 with TRBJ1-1. The CDR3 is made up of 21 amino acids, end residues included. Germline V gene sequence: CDR1 SGHTA, CDR2 FQGTGA. The CDR3 is CASSLIGEVGIFLCFHTEAFF.

In the case of this clone: Other nucleotide sequences in the sample specify the same CDR3. V gene TRBV19 combines with J gene TRBJ2-3; D gene ambiguous. V was trimmed by 7 bases and J by 0 bases, leaving 8 bases between them. This CDR3 region has 13 residues. From germline, CDR1 is LNHDA and CDR2 SQIVND (reference sequence). Here the CDR3 DNA reads TGTGCCAGTACCCTGAGTAGCACAGATACGCAGTATTTT. Residues: CASTLSSTDTQYF.

The V gene is TRBV7-3, the J gene TRBJ1-1; D is possibly TRBD1 (6 bases). CDR3 size: 15 residues. V lost 5 bases and J 4 bases, leaving 17 bases between the germline ends. CDR1 is SGHTA, CDR2 FQGTGA, per germline. The CDR3 spells CASSHAPGAVTEAFF. In nucleotides, the CDR3 is TGTGCCAGCAGCCACGCCCCAGGGGCCGTCACTGAAGCTTTCTTT. Full variable domain (outside the CDR3, taken from reference TRBV7-3 and TRBJ1-1): GAGVSQTPSNKVTEKGKYVELRCDPISGHTALYWYRQSLGQGPEFLIYFQGTGAADDSGLPNDRFFAVRPEGSVSTLKIQRTERGDSAVYLCASSHAPGAVTEAFFGQGTRLTVV.

The genes are TRBV11-3 and TRBJ1-1; D is ambiguous. This CDR3 spans 13 amino acids. V was pared by 3 bases and J by 4 bases, with 9 bases between. Germline CDR1 SGHNT, CDR2 YENEEA. CDR3 loop: CASSFGSVTEAFF. As DNA, the CDR3 is TGTGCCAGCAGCTTCGGGTCTGTCACTGAAGCTTTCTTT. Based on the CDR3 plus reference TRBV11-3 and TRBJ1-1, the full variable domain is EAGVVQSPRYKIIEKKQPVAFWCNPISGHNTLYWYLQNLGQGPELLIRYENEEAVDDSQLPKDRFSAERLKGVDSTLKIQPAELGDSAVYLCASSFGSVTEAFFGQGTRLTVV.

The V and J genes are TRBV5-6 and TRBJ1-2; D gene ambiguous. Germline CDR1 SGHDT, CDR2 YYEEEE. The CDR3 has 15 residues. Between the trimmed V and J ends, which lost 4 bases and 8 bases, there was a span of 21 bases. In DNA, the CDR3 is TGTGCCAGCAGCCTCCGGTTGCGATCAGGCTTCGGCTACACCTTC. Amino acid sequence: CASSLRLRSGFGYTF.

CDR3 protein: CASSQQSTDTQYF. The CDR3 nucleotides read TGTGCCAGCAGCCAGCAGTCCACAGATACGCAGTATTTT. The rearrangement uses TRBV3-1 (or the pseudogene TRBV3-2) and TRBJ2-3; D uncertain. The germline V gene has CDR1 LGHDT and CDR2 YNNKEL (reference sequence). Trimming pared 3 bases from V and 2 bases from J, leaving 6 bases between. CDR3 length: 13 residues.

In nucleotides, the CDR3 is TGTGCCAGCAGCTTAGCGAGAAGGGGACTAGCGGAAACGAACACCGGGGAGCTGTTTTTT. Its protein product is CASSLARRGLAETNTGELFF. The gene calls are TRBV7-6 and TRBJ2-2; 11 bases agree with TRBD2. The CDR3 spans 20 residues. V lost 0 bases, J lost 0 bases, and 9 bases stayed unmatched. Germline lookup yields CDR1 SGHVS and CDR2 FNYEAQ.

CDR3 region: CASSHTSNYGYTF. CDR3 coding DNA: TGTGCCAGCAGTCACACCTCTAACTATGGCTACACCTTC. This sequence joins TRBV2 and TRBJ1-2; the D is unclear. Per germline, CDR1 SNHLY and CDR2 FYNNEI. Trimming removed 5 bases at V and 0 bases at J, with 7 bases between. The CDR3 has 13 amino acids.

The chain employs TRBV5-1 and TRBJ1-3, with D uncertain. Trimming shortened V by 5 bases and J by 4 bases, and 13 bases separated the two germline ends. In germline, CDR1 is SGHRS, CDR2 YFSETQ. The CDR3 is 14 amino acids. DNA of the CDR3: TGCGCCAGCAGTAGGTACAGCTCGGGAAACACCATATATTTT. Amino acid sequence: CASSRYSSGNTIYF.

The chain links TRBV7-9 to TRBJ1-2; 8 bases line up with TRBD1. CDR3 length equals 13 residues. Trimming at V came to 4 bases and at J to 5 bases, leaving 3 bases not matched to a gene. CDR1 is SEHNR and CDR2 is FQNEAQ in the germline V gene (reference sequence). The CDR3: CASSSTGAYGYTF. CDR3 nucleotide sequence: TGTGCCAGCAGCTCGACAGGGGCTTATGGCTACACCTTC.

The genes are TRBV4-1 and TRBJ2-7; D ambiguous. V was shortened by 4 bases and J by 4 bases, with 11 bases between the two germline ends. The length of the CDR3 is 13 residues. Germline values: CDR1 MGHRA, CDR2 YSYEKL. In DNA, the CDR3 is TGCGCCAGCAGCCGTAATGAGCTTTACGAGCAGTACTTC. It encodes CASSRNELYEQYF.

The rearrangement joins TRBV2 to TRBJ1-4, with 7 nucleotides matching TRBD1. From germline, CDR1 is SNHLY and CDR2 FYNNEI. J was trimmed by 8 bases and V by 6 bases; bases with no gene match: 9. The CDR3 has 14 amino acids. For the CDR3, the DNA is TGTGCCAGCAGGGTACAGGGGTGGGGGGAAAAACTGTTTTTT. This sequence encodes CASRVQGWGEKLFF.